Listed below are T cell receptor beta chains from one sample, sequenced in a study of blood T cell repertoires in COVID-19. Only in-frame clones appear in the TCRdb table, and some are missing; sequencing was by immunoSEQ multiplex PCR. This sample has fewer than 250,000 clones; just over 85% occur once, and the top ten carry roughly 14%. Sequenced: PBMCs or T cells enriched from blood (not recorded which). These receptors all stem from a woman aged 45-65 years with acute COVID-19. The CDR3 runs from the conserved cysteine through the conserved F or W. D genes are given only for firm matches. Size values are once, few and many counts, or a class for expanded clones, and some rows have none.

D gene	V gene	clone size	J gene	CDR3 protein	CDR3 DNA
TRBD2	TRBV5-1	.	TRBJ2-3	CASSLASGSIDTQYF	TGCGCCAGCAGCTTGGCTAGCGGGAGTATAGATACGCAGTATTTT
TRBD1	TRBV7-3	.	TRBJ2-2	CASSSTGTGRNTGELFF	TGTGCCAGCAGCTCGACCGGGACAGGGAGAAACACCGGGGAGCTGTTTTTT
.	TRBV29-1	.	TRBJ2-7	CSVGLVDYEQYF	TGCAGCGTTGGACTAGTGGACTACGAGCAGTACTTC
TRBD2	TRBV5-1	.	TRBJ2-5	CASSFAGREETQYF	TGCGCCAGCAGCTTTGCGGGGAGGGAGGAGACCCAGTACTTC
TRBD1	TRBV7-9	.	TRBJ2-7	CASSLPDRGGPSYEQYF	TGTGCCAGCAGCTTACCGGACAGGGGGGGCCCTTCCTACGAGCAGTACTTC
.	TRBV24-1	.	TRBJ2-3	CATSDTGRGDTQYF	TGTGCCACCAGTGATACAGGGCGAGGGGATACGCAGTATTTT
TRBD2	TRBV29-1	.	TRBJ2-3	CSVKASGVTDTQYF	TGCAGCGTTAAAGCTAGCGGGGTCACAGATACGCAGTATTTT
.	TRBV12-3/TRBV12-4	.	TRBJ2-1	CASSDGYNEQFF	TGTGCCAGCAGCGACGGGTACAATGAGCAGTTCTTC
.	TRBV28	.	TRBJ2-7	CASSFASSYEQYF	TGTGCCAGCAGTTTTGCGAGCTCCTACGAGCAGTACTTC
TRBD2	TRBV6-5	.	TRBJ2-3	CASSYSLAGGDTQYF	TGTGCCAGCAGTTACTCTCTAGCGGGAGGGGACACGCAGTATTTT
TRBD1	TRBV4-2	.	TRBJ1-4	CASSQVTGQGAKGEKLFF	TGTGCCAGCAGCCAAGTTACCGGACAGGGGGCTAAGGGTGAAAAACTGTTTTTT
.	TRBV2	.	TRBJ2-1	CASIGAESHNEQFF	TGTGCCAGCATCGGAGCGGAATCACACAATGAGCAGTTCTTC
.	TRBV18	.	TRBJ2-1	CASSPVVSGGEQFF	TGTGCCAGCTCACCCGTTGTCTCTGGAGGGGAGCAGTTCTTC
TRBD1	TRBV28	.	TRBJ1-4	CASSAGGSEKLFF	TGTGCCAGCAGCGCAGGGGGGTCTGAAAAACTGTTTTTT
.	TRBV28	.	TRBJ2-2	CASSAPVGHQITGELFF	TGTGCCAGCAGTGCGCCCGTTGGACACCAAATCACCGGGGAGCTGTTTTTT
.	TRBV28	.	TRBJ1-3	CASSLSGVSGNTIYF	TGTGCCAGCAGTTTGTCCGGGGTTTCTGGAAACACCATATATTTT
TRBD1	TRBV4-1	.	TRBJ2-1	CASSQKQGHEQFF	TGCGCCAGCAGCCAAAAACAGGGGCATGAGCAGTTCTTC
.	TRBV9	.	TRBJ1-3	CASSGGGGFAGNTIYF	TGTGCCAGCAGCGGTGGTGGAGGGTTCGCTGGAAACACCATATATTTT
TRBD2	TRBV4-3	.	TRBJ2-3	CASSPSSTGGPGDTQYF	TGCGCCAGCAGCCCTTCATCAACGGGAGGGCCTGGTGATACGCAGTATTTT
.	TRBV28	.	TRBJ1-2	CASAMLGGYTF	TGTGCCAGCGCCATGCTCGGTGGCTACACCTTC
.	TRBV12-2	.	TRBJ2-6	CASRFSNDGQSSGANVLTF	TGTGCAAGTCGCTTTTCAAACGACGGACAGAGCTCTGGGGCCAACGTCCTGACTTTC
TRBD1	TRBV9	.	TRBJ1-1	CASSVTGVATEAFF	TGTGCCAGCAGCGTCACAGGGGTCGCCACTGAAGCTTTCTTT
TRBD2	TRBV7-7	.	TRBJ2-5	CASSFGEAGGRQETQYF	TGTGCTAGCAGCTTCGGCGAAGCGGGAGGTCGACAAGAGACCCAGTACTTC
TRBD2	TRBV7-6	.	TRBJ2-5	CASSLTSGRVKETQYF	TGTGCCAGCAGCCTGACTAGCGGGAGGGTAAAAGAGACCCAGTACTTC
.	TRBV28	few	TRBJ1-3	CASRGAGTSGNTIYF	TGTGCCAGCAGGGGGGCAGGCACCTCTGGAAACACCATATATTTT
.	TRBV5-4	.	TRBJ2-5	CASSLDATAGETQYF	TGTGCCAGCAGCTTGGACGCGACAGCAGGGGAGACCCAGTACTTC
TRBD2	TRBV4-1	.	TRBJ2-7	CASSHGTSGTTYEQYF	TGCGCCAGCAGCCACGGGACTAGCGGGACCACCTACGAGCAGTACTTC
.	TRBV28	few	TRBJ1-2	CASTSGRGYGYTF	TGTGCCAGCACTTCAGGGCGCGGCTATGGCTACACCTTC
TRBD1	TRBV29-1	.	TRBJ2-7	CSVVTQGAGEQYF	TGCAGCGTTGTAACGCAGGGGGCAGGCGAGCAGTACTTC
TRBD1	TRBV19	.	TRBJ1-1	CASSFDRVGTEAFF	TGTGCCAGTAGTTTTGACAGGGTGGGCACTGAAGCTTTCTTT
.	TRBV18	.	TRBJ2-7	CASSPPNGNYEQYF	TGTGCCAGCTCACCACCGAACGGGAACTACGAGCAGTACTTC
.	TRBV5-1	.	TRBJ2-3	CASSIGQSTDTQYF	TGCGCCAGCAGCATTGGACAGAGTACAGATACGCAGTATTTT
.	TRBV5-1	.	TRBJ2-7	CASSLAPGHYEQYF	TGCGCCAGCAGCTTGGCTCCAGGACACTACGAGCAGTACTTC
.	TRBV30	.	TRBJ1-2	CAWSEELGYTF	TGTGCCTGGTCTGAGGAACTTGGCTACACCTTC
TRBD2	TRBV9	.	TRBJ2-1	CASSSHKRLAGEDEQFF	TGTGCCAGCAGCTCCCACAAGCGACTAGCGGGAGAGGATGAGCAGTTCTTC